The 7 T cell receptor beta chains reported below all come from one sample, sequenced in a study of OX40 agonist ivuxolimab in advanced cancers. This table comes from immunoSEQ multiplex PCR, and its TCRdb copy is limited to in-frame clones, with some not included. Of more than 85,000 clones in the sample, around 91% were seen once. This sample comprised CD4+ or CD8+ T cells sorted from blood, obtained in a trial of the OX40 agonist ivuxolimab. The receptor source for this set is an adult with an advanced solid tumor such as melanoma, head and neck, liver or kidney cancer.

The DNA for the CDR3 is TGTGCCTGGAGTCGCGGACTAGCGGGGAACAATGAGCAGTTCTTC. Translation gives CAWSRGLAGNNEQFF. V usage is TRBV30 and J usage is TRBJ2-1; 12 bases align to TRBD2. Trimming took 2 bases from V and 5 from J; bases not matched to a gene: 4. Germline assignment: CDR1 GTSNPN and CDR2 SVGIG (reference sequence). The CDR3 runs to 15 residues.

The chain is built from TRBV30 and TRBJ1-2; D uncertain. V was cut by 0 bases and J by 6 bases, with 14 bases left in between. The CDR3 loop spans 14 amino acids. CDR1 is GTSNPN and CDR2 is SVGIG in the germline V gene (reference sequence). This CDR3 reads CAWSVIGEGDGYTF. For the CDR3, the DNA is TGTGCCTGGAGTGTAATCGGGGAGGGAGATGGCTACACCTTC.

In DNA form, the CDR3 reads TGTGCCAGCAGCTTATCAGGGGTAAATACTGAAGCTTTCTTT. It specifies CASSLSGVNTEAFF. The V and J genes are TRBV11-3 and TRBJ1-1; tentatively, D is TRBD1 (6 bases). The germline V and J ends were trimmed by 2 bases and 5 bases, with 12 bases remaining between them. Germline V lookup: CDR1 SGHNT, CDR2 YENEEA. This CDR3 has 14 amino acids.

The chain uses TRBV7-3 and TRBJ2-3, with 11 nucleotides matching TRBD2. The CDR3 extends over 15 amino acids. The V gene end was trimmed by 5 bases and the J gene end by 6 bases; junction bases not matched to a gene: 7. CDR1 SGHTA and CDR2 FQGTGA come from the germline V gene. The CDR3 spells CASSPSGRRLDTQYF. CDR3 bases: TGTGCCAGCAGCCCTAGCGGGAGGAGACTGGATACGCAGTATTTT.

V gene TRBV7-8 combines with J gene TRBJ1-3; D perhaps matches TRBD1 (6 bases). V was clipped by 0 bases and J by 0 bases, with 9 bases between them. Germline loops: CDR1 SGHVS, CDR2 FQNEAQ. The CDR3 extends over 16 amino acids. The CDR3 DNA is TGTGCCAGCAGCTTAGCAGGGGGATTCTCTGGAAACACCATATATTTT. It codes for CASSLAGGFSGNTIYF.

V usage is TRBV7-3 and J usage is TRBJ2-1; TRBD1 matches at 9 bases. V shed 4 bases and J 6 bases; nucleotides not matched to a gene: 4. Germline CDR1 and CDR2: SGHTA and FQGTGA. CDR3 length: 14 amino acids. The CDR3 DNA sequence: TGTGCCAGCAGCTCGGCGACAGGGGGCAATGAGCAGTTCTTC. Encoded protein: CASSSATGGNEQFF.

The chain carries TRBV9 and TRBJ1-5, with 10 bases matching TRBD1. V gave up 4 bases and J gave up 8 bases; unmatched junction bases: 9. This CDR3 spans 15 amino acids. CDR1 is SGDLS and CDR2 is YYNGEE in the germline V gene. The DNA of the CDR3 is TGTGCCAGCAGCCCCATGGGACAGGGGAGAGAGCCCCAGCATTTT. Its protein product is CASSPMGQGREPQHF. Supplemented by reference TRBV9 and TRBJ1-5, the full variable domain reads DSGVTQTPKHLITATGQRVTLRCSPRSGDLSVYWYQQSLDQGLQFLIQYYNGEERAKGNILERFSAQQFPDLHSELNLSSLELGDSALYFCASSPMGQGREPQHFGDGTRLSIL.